These 20 T cell receptor beta chains were sequenced from one sample in a study of cytomegalovirus exposure and HLA in healthy donors (dated by TCRdb to the late 2010s). The method behind the library was the immunoSEQ multiplex PCR assay. The multiplex PCR relied on a mix of 60 forward primers for TCR Vbeta segments and 13 reverse primers for TCR Jbeta segments. Here the immuneACCESS table is served through TCRdb, limited to in-frame sequences with V and J called. Missing clones are a known gap in these copies; in checked studies unresolved V genes cover under half, and the rest lacks a known reason. In all, the sample holds about 130,000 clones, and around 75% of those were seen once. The leading ten clones occupy about 4.4% of the sample. The sample was PBMCs. The receptors were sampled from a man aged 55 to 69 in good health and CMV-seropositive.

V gene TRBV5-6 combines with J gene TRBJ2-7, with 7 nucleotides matching TRBD1. The CDR3 is 14 amino acids. Germline assignment: CDR1 SGHDT and CDR2 YYEEEE. V shed 6 bases, J shed 5 bases, and the junction held 11 bases outside the gene matches. DNA for the CDR3: TGTGCCAGCACCCTTCATGACAGGGACCACGAGCAGTACTTC. It is translated as CASTLHDRDHEQYF.

The rearrangement uses TRBV7-3 and TRBJ2-1, with a possible D match to TRBD2 (6 bases). The CDR3 consists of 15 residues. Looked up from germline, CDR1 is SGHTA and CDR2 is FQGTGA. The V end was cut by 2 bases, the J end by 2 bases, with 10 bases between. For the CDR3, the DNA is TGTGCCAGCAGCTTAGGAGGGACTCCCTACAATGAGCAGTTCTTC. Translation: CASSLGGTPYNEQFF.

This chain joins TRBV2 and TRBJ1-6; the D is unclear. The CDR3 consists of 15 residues. V lost 6 bases and J 7 bases, leaving 16 bases between the germline ends. Germline values: CDR1 SNHLY, CDR2 FYNNEI. The CDR3: CASRKTWETNSPLHF. In DNA, the CDR3 is TGTGCCAGCAGGAAAACTTGGGAGACGAATTCACCCCTCCACTTT.

This clone was observed a single time. The chain employs TRBV2 and TRBJ2-3; maybe TRBD1 (5 bases). Germline CDR1 is SNHLY and CDR2 is FYNNEI. The V end was cut by 6 bases, the J end by 0 bases, with 10 bases between. The CDR3 loop spans 14 amino acids. CDR3 DNA sequence: TGTGCCAGCAGCCGACAGACAAGCACAGATACGCAGTATTTT. As protein: CASSRQTSTDTQYF.

The CDR3 sequence is CASSLERLTEAFF. The CDR3 DNA follows: TGCGCCAGCAGCCTGGAGCGCCTCACTGAAGCTTTCTTT. The J gene is TRBJ1-1, the V gene TRBV5-1; D call uncertain. CDR3 length: 13 amino acids. Trimming shortened V by 4 bases and J by 4 bases, and 11 bases separated the two germline ends. Per germline, CDR1 SGHRS and CDR2 YFSETQ.

The table lists this clone with a few counts. The J gene is TRBJ2-3, the V gene TRBV7-6; possibly TRBD2 for D (6 bases). V was shortened by 0 bases and J by 3 bases, with 7 bases between the two germline ends. Per germline, CDR1 SGHVS and CDR2 FNYEAQ. The CDR3 contains 14 residues. The DNA for the CDR3 is TGTGCCAGCAGCTTAGCGGGGGGTACAGATACGCAGTATTTT. As protein: CASSLAGGTDTQYF. Using reference TRBV7-6 and TRBJ2-3 for the parts outside the CDR3, the full variable domain is GAGVSQSPRYKVTKRGQDVALRCDPISGHVSLYWYRQALGQGPEFLTYFNYEAQQDKSGLPNDRFSAERPEGSISTLTIQRTEQRDSAMYRCASSLAGGTDTQYFGPGTRLTVL.

V and J are TRBV6-5 and TRBJ2-1; tentatively, D is TRBD2 (5 bases). Germline V gene data show CDR1 as MNHEY and CDR2 as SVGAGI. Trimming took off 6 bases at V and 8 bases at J, with 20 bases between the two ends. This CDR3 is built from 15 residues. The CDR3 bases are TGTGCCAGCAGCCAGACCGCGCCGGGGATCTATGAGCAGTTCTTC. Its protein product is CASSQTAPGIYEQFF.

The genes are TRBV5-1 and TRBJ2-2; D gene uncertain. V was clipped by 0 bases and J by 6 bases, with 9 bases between them. CDR3 size: 14 residues. In germline, CDR1 is SGHRS, CDR2 YFSETQ. The CDR3 DNA reads as TGCGCCAGCAGCTTGGATGGAGCCGCCGGGGAGCTGTTTTTT. Its translation: CASSLDGAAGELFF.

The chain joins TRBV18 to TRBJ2-5, with 7 positions matching TRBD1. V lost 6 bases and J lost 5; bases outside the gene matches: 6. CDR1 KGHSH and CDR2 LQKENI come from the germline V gene. CDR3 size: 13 residues. The CDR3 DNA sequence: TGTGCCAGCTCGTCGGGACAGAGGGAGACCCAGTACTTC. Residues: CASSSGQRETQYF. Together with reference TRBV18 and TRBJ2-5, the CDR3 gives the full variable domain: NAGVMQNPRHLVRRRGQEARLRCSPMKGHSHVYWYRQLPEEGLKFMVYLQKENIIDESGMPKERFSAEFPKEGPSILRIQQVVRGDSAAYFCASSSGQRETQYFGPGTRLLVL.

The V gene is TRBV6-1, the J gene TRBJ1-4; 7 bases fit TRBD1. Per the germline V gene, CDR1 is MNHNS and CDR2 is SASEGT. This CDR3 region has 15 residues. Trimming cost V 7 bases and J 0 bases; bases outside gene matches: 5. In nucleotides, the CDR3 is TGTGCCAGCACTGTCGGGACAGCAACTAATGAAAAACTGTTTTTT. It translates to CASTVGTATNEKLFF.

This clone was observed a few times. This chain connects TRBV7-3 to TRBJ1-1; D is uncertain. Trimming shortened V by 1 base and J by 1 base, and 4 bases separated the two germline ends. The CDR3 length is 13 residues. Germline-derived CDR1 and CDR2 are SGHTA and FQGTGA. Here the CDR3 DNA reads TGTGCCAGCAGCTTAAACAGGAACACTGAAGCTTTCTTT. This translates into CASSLNRNTEAFF.

The chain is built from TRBV5-4 and TRBJ2-7; D perhaps matches TRBD1 (5 bases). CDR1 SGHNT and CDR2 YYREEE come from the germline V gene (reference sequence). The CDR3 runs 13 residues. With 0 bases removed from V and 7 bases from J, the gap between germline ends came to 11 bases. The CDR3 loop is CASSLDDSLEQYF. The CDR3 coding sequence is TGTGCCAGCAGCTTGGACGACAGTCTAGAGCAGTACTTC.

The J gene is TRBJ1-2, the V gene TRBV2, with 11 bases matching TRBD1. The CDR3 runs 14 residues. Germline assignment: CDR1 SNHLY and CDR2 FYNNEI. Trimming removed 6 bases from V and 2 bases from J; junction bases left unmatched: 2. CDR3 region: CASRGDRGNYGYTF. The CDR3 nucleotides read TGTGCCAGCAGGGGGGACAGGGGGAACTATGGCTACACCTTC.

This sequence joins TRBV5-8 and TRBJ2-1; D may be TRBD2 (6 bases). Germline CDR1 SGHTS, CDR2 YDEGEE. CDR3 size: 15 residues. V was cut by 3 bases and J by 6 bases, with 16 bases left in between. Here the CDR3 DNA reads TGTGCCAGCAGCTCGGGACCTCCAGCGGGCAATGAGCAGTTCTTC. Its protein is CASSSGPPAGNEQFF.

The chain recombines TRBV5-1 with TRBJ2-5; 7 bases agree with TRBD1. The end of the DNA aligns better with TRBJ2-7, so the J call may be wrong. Per the germline V gene, CDR1 is SGHRS and CDR2 is YFSETQ. There are 13 residues in the CDR3. Written as DNA, the CDR3 is TGCGCCAGCAGCTACAGGGGTATCTACGAGCAGTACTTC. This translates into CASSYRGIYEQYF.

As for this clone: Germline is not matched at one junction end, which may reflect a read error. This chain links TRBV7-9 with TRBJ1-4, with TRBD1 identical over 8 bases. CDR3 length: 15 residues. Germline assignment: CDR1 SEHNR and CDR2 FQNEAQ (reference sequence). This CDR3 reads CSSSSWTGQEEKLFF. DNA of the CDR3: TGTTCCAGCAGCTCTTGGACAGGGCAGGAGGAAAAACTGTTTTTT.

This clone showed up just a few times. V gene TRBV6-1 combines with J gene TRBJ1-5; TRBD1 matches at 7 bases. Per the germline V gene, CDR1 is MNHNS and CDR2 is SASEGT. The CDR3 loop spans 13 amino acids. The trim removed 4 bases at V and 9 bases at J, leaving 6 bases unmatched. CDR3 nucleotides: TGTGCCAGCAGTGGGACAGGAGTACGGCCCCAGCATTTT. Translated, it gives CASSGTGVRPQHF.

Concerning this clone: Different DNA sequences within this sample yield the same CDR3. This sequence joins TRBV28 and TRBJ1-2, with D perhaps TRBD1 (5 bases). Trimming pared 2 bases from V and 5 bases from J, leaving 6 bases between. The CDR3 loop spans 12 amino acids. Germline lookup yields CDR1 MDHEN and CDR2 SYDVKM. In DNA, the CDR3 is TGTGCCAGCAGTTTACAGGGATATGGCTACACCTTC. This codes for CASSLQGYGYTF.

The rearrangement joins TRBV29-1 to TRBJ2-1; possible D gene TRBD2, 7 bases. Germline CDR1 and CDR2: SQVTM and ANQGSEA. This CDR3 has 11 residues. V lost 3 bases, J lost 15 bases, and 15 bases lay in between. CDR3 sequence (DNA): TGCAGCGTTGAGGGGGGGACAAAGCCGTTCTTC. It codes for CSVEGGTKPFF.

This clone was observed a few times. The chain links TRBV19 to TRBJ1-5, with unresolved D. This CDR3 comprises 13 residues. The V end lost 3 bases, the J end lost 2 bases, and 5 bases lay between the germline ends. The germline V gene encodes CDR1 LNHDA and CDR2 SQIVND (reference sequence). The CDR3 DNA follows: TGTGCCAGTAGTATCCTCGGCAATCAGCCCCAGCATTTT. Amino acids: CASSILGNQPQHF.